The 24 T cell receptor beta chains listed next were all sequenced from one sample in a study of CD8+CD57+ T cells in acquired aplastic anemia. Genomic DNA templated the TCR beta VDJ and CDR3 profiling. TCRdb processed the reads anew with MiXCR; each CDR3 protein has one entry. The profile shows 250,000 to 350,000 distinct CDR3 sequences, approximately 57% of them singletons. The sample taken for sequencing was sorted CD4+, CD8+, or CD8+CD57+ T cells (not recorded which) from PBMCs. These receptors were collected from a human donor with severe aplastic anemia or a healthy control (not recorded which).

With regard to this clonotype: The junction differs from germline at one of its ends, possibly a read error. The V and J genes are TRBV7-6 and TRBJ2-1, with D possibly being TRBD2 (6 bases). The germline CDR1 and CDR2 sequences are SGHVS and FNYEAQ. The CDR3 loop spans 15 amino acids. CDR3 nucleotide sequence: TGTGCCAGCAGCCCGCGTGGGGACTTCTACAATGAGCAGCTCTTC. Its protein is CASSPRGDFYNEQLF.

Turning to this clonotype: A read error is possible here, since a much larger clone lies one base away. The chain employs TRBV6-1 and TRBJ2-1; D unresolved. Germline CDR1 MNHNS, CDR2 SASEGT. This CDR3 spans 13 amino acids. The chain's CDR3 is CDSSVTDYNEQFF. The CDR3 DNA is TGTGACAGCAGTGTGACCGACTACAATGAGCAGTTCTTC.

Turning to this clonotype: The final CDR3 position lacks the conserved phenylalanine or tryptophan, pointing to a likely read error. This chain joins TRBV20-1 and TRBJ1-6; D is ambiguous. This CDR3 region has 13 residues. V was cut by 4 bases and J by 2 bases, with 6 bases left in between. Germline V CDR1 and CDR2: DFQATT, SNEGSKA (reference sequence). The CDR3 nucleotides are TGCAGTGCTAAGGAGACCTATAATTCACCCCTCCACCTT. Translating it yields CSAKETYNSPLHL.

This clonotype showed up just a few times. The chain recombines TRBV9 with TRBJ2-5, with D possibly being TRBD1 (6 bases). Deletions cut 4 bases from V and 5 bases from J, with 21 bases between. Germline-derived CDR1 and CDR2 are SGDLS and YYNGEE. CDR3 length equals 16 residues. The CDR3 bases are TGTGCCAGCAGCACTGGACAGCGCCCAGTTGGGGAGACCCAGTACTTC. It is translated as CASSTGQRPVGETQYF. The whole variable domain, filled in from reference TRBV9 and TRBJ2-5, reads DSGVTQTPKHLITATGQRVTLRCSPRSGDLSVYWYQQSLDQGLQFLIQYYNGEERAKGNILERFSAQQFPDLHSELNLSSLELGDSALYFCASSTGQRPVGETQYFGPGTRLLVL.

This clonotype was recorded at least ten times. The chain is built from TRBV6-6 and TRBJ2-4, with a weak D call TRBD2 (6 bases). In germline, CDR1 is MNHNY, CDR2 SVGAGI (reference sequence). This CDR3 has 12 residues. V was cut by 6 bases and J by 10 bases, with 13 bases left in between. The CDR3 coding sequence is TGTGCCAGCAGCCCGGGACTTTGGATTCAGTACTTC. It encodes CASSPGLWIQYF.

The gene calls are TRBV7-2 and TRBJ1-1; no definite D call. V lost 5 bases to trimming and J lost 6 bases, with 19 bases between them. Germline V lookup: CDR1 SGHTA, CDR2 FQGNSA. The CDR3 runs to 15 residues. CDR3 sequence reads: CASSRDALLTPEAFF. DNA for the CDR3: TGTGCCAGCAGCCGCGATGCCCTCCTTACGCCTGAAGCTTTCTTT.

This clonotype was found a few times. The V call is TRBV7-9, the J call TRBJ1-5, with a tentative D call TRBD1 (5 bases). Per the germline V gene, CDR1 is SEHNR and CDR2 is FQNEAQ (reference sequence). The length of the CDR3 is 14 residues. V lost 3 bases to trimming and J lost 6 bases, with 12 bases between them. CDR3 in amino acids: CASSLAGGGQPQHF. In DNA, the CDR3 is TGTGCCAGCAGCTTGGCGGGGGGTGGTCAGCCCCAGCATTTT.

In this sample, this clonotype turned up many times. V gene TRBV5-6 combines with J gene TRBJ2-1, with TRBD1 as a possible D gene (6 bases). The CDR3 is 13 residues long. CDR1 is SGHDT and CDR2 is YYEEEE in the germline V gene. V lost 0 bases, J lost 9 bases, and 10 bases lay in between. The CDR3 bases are TGTGCCAGCAGCTTGGCCACAGGGTTTGAGCAGTTCTTC. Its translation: CASSLATGFEQFF.

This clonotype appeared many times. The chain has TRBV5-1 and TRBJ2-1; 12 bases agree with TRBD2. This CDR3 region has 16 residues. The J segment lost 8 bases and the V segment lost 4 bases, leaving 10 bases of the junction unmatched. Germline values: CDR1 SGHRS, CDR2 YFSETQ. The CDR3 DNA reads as TGCGCCAGCAGCCGGGCTAGCGGGGGGGATGACTATGAGCAGTTCTTC. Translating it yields CASSRASGGDDYEQFF.

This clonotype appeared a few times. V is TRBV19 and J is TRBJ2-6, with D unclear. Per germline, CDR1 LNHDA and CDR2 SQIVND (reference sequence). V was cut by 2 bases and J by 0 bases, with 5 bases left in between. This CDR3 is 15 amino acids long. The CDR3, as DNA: TGTGCCAGTAGTATAATGATCTCTGGGGCCAACGTCCTGACTTTC. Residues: CASSIMISGANVLTF.

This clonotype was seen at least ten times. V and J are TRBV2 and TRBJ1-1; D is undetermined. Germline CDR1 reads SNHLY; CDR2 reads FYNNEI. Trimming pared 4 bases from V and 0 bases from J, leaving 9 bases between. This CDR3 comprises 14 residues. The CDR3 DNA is TGTGCCAGCAGTGGTTCCAAGTTGAACACTGAAGCTTTCTTT. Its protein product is CASSGSKLNTEAFF. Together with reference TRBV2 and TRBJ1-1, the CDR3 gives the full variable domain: EPEVTQTPSHQVTQMGQEVILRCVPISNHLYFYWYRQILGQKVEFLVSFYNNEISEKSEIFDDQFSVERPDGSNFTLKIRSTKLEDSAMYFCASSGSKLNTEAFFGQGTRLTVV.

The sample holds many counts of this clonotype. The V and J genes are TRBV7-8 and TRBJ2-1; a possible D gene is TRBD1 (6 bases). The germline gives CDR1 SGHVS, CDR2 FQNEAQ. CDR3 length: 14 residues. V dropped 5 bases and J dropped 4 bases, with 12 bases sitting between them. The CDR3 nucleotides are TGTGCCAGCAGCCCAAGGGACATTTACAATGAGCAGTTCTTC. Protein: CASSPRDIYNEQFF.

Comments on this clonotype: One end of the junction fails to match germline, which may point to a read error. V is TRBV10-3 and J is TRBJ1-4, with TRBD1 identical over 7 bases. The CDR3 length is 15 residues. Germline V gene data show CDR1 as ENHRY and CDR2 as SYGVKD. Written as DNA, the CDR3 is TGTGCCATCAGTGATAAAGGGACAGCTAGTGAAGAACTGTTTTTT. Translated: CAISDKGTASEELFF.

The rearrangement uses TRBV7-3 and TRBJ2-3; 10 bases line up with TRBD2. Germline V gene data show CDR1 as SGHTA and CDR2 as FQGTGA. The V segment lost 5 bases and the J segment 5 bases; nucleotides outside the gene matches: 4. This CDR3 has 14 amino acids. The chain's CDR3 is CASSKLAGQDTQYF. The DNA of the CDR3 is TGTGCCAGCAGCAAACTAGCGGGGCAAGATACGCAGTATTTT. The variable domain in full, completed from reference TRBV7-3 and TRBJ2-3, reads GAGVSQTPSNKVTEKGKYVELRCDPISGHTALYWYRQSLGQGPEFLIYFQGTGAADDSGLPNDRFFAVRPEGSVSTLKIQRTERGDSAVYLCASSKLAGQDTQYFGPGTRLTVL.

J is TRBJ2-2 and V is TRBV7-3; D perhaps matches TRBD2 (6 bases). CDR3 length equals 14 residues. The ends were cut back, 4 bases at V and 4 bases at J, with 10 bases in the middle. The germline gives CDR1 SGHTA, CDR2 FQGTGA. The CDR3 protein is CASSSSAFTGELFF. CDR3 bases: TGTGCCAGCAGCTCTAGCGCCTTCACCGGGGAGCTGTTTTTT.

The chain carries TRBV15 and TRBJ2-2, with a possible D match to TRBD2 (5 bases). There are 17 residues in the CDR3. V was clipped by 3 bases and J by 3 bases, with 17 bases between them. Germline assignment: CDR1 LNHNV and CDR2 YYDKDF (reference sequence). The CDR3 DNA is TGTGCCACCAGCAGGGGCCGAGGGCAGGTTCACACCGGGGAGCTGTTTTTT. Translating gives CATSRGRGQVHTGELFF.

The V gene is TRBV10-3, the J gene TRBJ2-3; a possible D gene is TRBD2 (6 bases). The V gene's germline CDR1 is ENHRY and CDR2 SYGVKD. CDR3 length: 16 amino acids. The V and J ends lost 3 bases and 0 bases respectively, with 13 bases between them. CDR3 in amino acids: CAISDLADSSTDTQYF. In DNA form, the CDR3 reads TGTGCCATCAGTGATTTAGCGGATTCTAGCACAGATACGCAGTATTTT.

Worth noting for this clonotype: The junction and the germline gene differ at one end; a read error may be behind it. CDR3 in amino acids: CASSLVDRGRRHSGSTIYF. The CDR3 DNA is TGTGCCAGCAGCTTAGTGGACAGGGGCCGTCGACACTCTGGAAGCACCATATATTTT. The V gene is TRBV7-2, the J gene TRBJ1-3; 9 bases line up with TRBD1. The CDR3 is made up of 19 amino acids. Looked up from germline, CDR1 is SGHTA and CDR2 is FQGNSA.

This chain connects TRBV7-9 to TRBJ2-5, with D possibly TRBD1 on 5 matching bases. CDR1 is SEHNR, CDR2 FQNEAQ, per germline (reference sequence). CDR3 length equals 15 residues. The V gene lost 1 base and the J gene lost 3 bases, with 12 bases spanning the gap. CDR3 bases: TGTGCCAGCAGCTTAGTCGGACATCCCAAAGAGACCCAGTACTTC. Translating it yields CASSLVGHPKETQYF.

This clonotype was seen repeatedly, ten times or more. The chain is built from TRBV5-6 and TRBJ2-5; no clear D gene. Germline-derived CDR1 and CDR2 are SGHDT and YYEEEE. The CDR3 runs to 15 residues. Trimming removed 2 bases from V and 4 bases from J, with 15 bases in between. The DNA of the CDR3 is TGTGCCAGCAGCTTATTTAGCTTCGGTGCAGAGACCCAGTACTTC. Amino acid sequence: CASSLFSFGAETQYF.

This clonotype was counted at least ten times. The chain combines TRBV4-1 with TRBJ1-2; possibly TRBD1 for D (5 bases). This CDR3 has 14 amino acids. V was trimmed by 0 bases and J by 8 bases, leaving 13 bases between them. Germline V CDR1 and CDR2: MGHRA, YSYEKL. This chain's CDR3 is CASSQEGVVGGYTF. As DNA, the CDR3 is TGCGCCAGCAGCCAAGAGGGGGTAGTCGGGGGCTACACCTTC.

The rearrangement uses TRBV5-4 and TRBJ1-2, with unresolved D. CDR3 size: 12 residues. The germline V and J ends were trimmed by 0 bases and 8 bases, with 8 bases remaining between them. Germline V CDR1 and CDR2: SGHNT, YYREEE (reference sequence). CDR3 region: CASSLVGLGYTF. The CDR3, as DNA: TGTGCCAGCAGCTTGGTGGGCCTGGGCTACACCTTC.

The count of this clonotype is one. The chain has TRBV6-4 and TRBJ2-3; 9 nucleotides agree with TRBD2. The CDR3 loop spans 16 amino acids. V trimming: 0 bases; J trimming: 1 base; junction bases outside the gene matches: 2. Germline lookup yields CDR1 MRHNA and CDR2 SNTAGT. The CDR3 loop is CASSDSASGGTDTQYF. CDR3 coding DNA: TGTGCCAGCAGTGACTCGGCTAGCGGGGGCACAGATACGCAGTATTTT.

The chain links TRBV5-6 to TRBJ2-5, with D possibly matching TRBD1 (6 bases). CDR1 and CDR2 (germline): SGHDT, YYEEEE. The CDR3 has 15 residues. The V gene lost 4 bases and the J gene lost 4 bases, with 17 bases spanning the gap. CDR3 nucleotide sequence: TGTGCCAGCAGCGGGGCAGGGGCTGTAGGAGAGACCCAGTACTTC. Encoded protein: CASSGAGAVGETQYF.